This TCR beta chain was sequenced in a study of shared clonotypes between healthy human individuals. Study-level background: CD4 naive cells filled three plates per donor, CD4 memory three, CD8 naive two and CD8 memory one.

Execution of the assay was at deep level. Sorted-subset replicate PCRs used about 190 ng of genomic DNA. This amount corresponded to about 30,000 T cell genomes. Data came from immunoSEQ multiplex PCR; TCRdb stores just in-frame clones and leaves some out. The sample yields roughly 2.1 million clones, about 92% seen once. The germline CDR1 and CDR2 sequences are MDHEN and SYDVKM. The CDR3 runs to 11 residues. Deletions cut 7 bases from V and 12 bases from J, with 16 bases between. Naive CD8 cells, CD45RO-negative and positively selected for CCR7, excluded terminally differentiated effector memory CD45RA+ cells.

V and J are TRBV28 and TRBJ2-7; D possibly uses TRBD1 or TRBD2 (5 bases each). The sequence came from a man aged 18 to 30 in good health. Some clones in this sample may be carry-over from other donors' samples. Sequencing was carried out using naive CD8+ T cells from PBMCs. The CDR3 loop is CASTLEGSAYF. The CDR3 nucleotides read TGTGCCAGCACCTTAGAGGGGTCGGCGTACTTC.